Listed below are T cell receptor beta chains from one sample, sequenced in a study of identifying expanded T cells in peripheral blood. Sequenced by immunoSEQ multiplex PCR; TCRdb stores in-frame clones only, minus some. This table holds 120,000 or so clones, about four fifths found once. Sequencing was performed on blood. The receptor set was obtained from a person aged 18 to 70 in good health. CDR3s include the opening cysteine and the closing phenylalanine or tryptophan. D genes are given only for firm matches. Rows may omit the clone size; those that give it use once, few, many or a size class.

TRBJ2-1,.,TRBV10-3,.,CAIGEGGRKYEQFF,TGTGCCATCGGGGAGGGGGGAAGAAAGTATGAGCAGTTCTTC
TRBJ1-1,.,TRBV6-5,few,CASIRGGGAFF,TGTGCCAGCATTCGGGGTGGGGGAGCTTTCTTT
TRBJ1-5,.,TRBV6-6,.,CASRTERAGGQPQHF,TGTGCCAGCCGGACTGAACGTGCAGGAGGGCAGCCCCAGCATTTT
TRBJ1-2,TRBD1,TRBV25-1,once,CASSGGQGGNYGYTF,TGTGCCAGCTCCGGCGGACAGGGGGGGAACTATGGCTACACCTTC
TRBJ2-1,.,TRBV5-4,.,CASRITGGLNEQFF,TGTGCCAGCAGAATAACCGGGGGGCTAAATGAGCAGTTCTTC
TRBJ2-1,.,TRBV12-5,.,CASGLVPSALFTYNEQFF,TGTGCTAGTGGTTTGGTCCCCTCAGCGTTGTTCACCTACAATGAGCAGTTCTTC
TRBJ2-3,.,TRBV11-3,.,CASSFDGVSGSTQYF,TGTGCCAGCAGCTTTGACGGAGTATCTGGATCTACGCAGTATTTT
TRBJ2-7,TRBD1,TRBV5-5,.,CASSRGTGSYEQYF,TGTGCCAGCAGTAGGGGGACAGGGTCCTACGAGCAGTACTTC
TRBJ1-3,.,TRBV15,once,CATSRAGGWGGNTIYF,TGTGCCACCAGCAGAGCTGGGGGTTGGGGTGGAAACACCATATATTTT
TRBJ2-6,.,TRBV7-9,.,CASSPGVLSGANVLTF,TGTGCCAGCAGCCCAGGGGTCCTTTCCGGGGCCAACGTCCTGACTTTC
TRBJ2-1,.,TRBV7-2,.,CASSYGGGGTYNEQFF,TGTGCCAGCAGCTACGGGGGAGGGGGAACCTACAATGAGCAGTTCTTC
TRBJ1-2,.,TRBV2,.,CASSASEGYYGYTF,TGTGCCAGCAGTGCCTCTGAGGGATACTATGGCTACACCTTC
TRBJ1-1,.,TRBV7-8,.,CASSLAGPMNTEAFF,TGTGCCAGCAGCTTAGCAGGACCCATGAACACTGAAGCTTTCTTT
TRBJ1-1,.,TRBV29-1,.,CSVEPQVEKVGAFF,TGCAGCGTTGAACCACAGGTTGAAAAGGTTGGAGCTTTCTTT
TRBJ1-2,TRBD1,TRBV16,.,CASSQWPGQGTGYTF,TGTGCCAGCAGCCAATGGCCAGGACAGGGTACAGGCTACACCTTC
TRBJ2-3,.,TRBV19,once,CASSQGADTQYF,TGTGCCAGTAGTCAGGGCGCAGATACGCAGTATTTT
TRBJ1-5,.,TRBV21-1,.,CASSNLTGTNQPQHF,TGTGCCAGCAGCAACTTGACAGGGACCAATCAGCCCCAGCATTTT
TRBJ2-2,.,TRBV4-3,.,CASSQEVGRNTGELFF,TGCGCCAGCAGCCAAGAAGTGGGACGAAACACCGGGGAGCTGTTTTTT
TRBJ2-7,.,TRBV30,.,CAWSGDVYEQYF,TGTGCCTGGAGCGGGGACGTGTACGAGCAGTACTTC
TRBJ2-7,.,TRBV2,few,CASNLRQGGNEQYF,TGTGCCAGCAATTTAAGACAGGGAGGTAACGAGCAGTACTTC
TRBJ2-7,.,TRBV6-6,.,CASSDSNRDEQYF,TGTGCCAGCAGTGACTCGAACCGGGACGAGCAGTACTTC
TRBJ2-3,TRBD2,TRBV19,.,CASSSRTSGRSDTQYF,TGTGCCAGTAGTAGTAGGACTAGCGGGAGGTCAGATACGCAGTATTTT
TRBJ1-1,.,TRBV19,few,CASRDPGGREAFF,TGTGCCAGTAGAGATCCAGGAGGAAGGGAAGCTTTCTTT
TRBJ1-3,.,TRBV7-8,.,CASSFPRGGPGNTIYF,TGTGCCAGCAGCTTTCCCCGGGGCGGGCCCGGAAACACCATATATTTT
TRBJ1-5,.,TRBV4-1,.,CASSQEVRDQPQHF,TGCGCCAGCAGCCAAGAGGTCAGGGACCAGCCCCAGCATTTT